This T cell receptor beta chain originates from a study of blood T cell repertoires in COVID-19. Study-wide context: Acute and convalescent COVID-19 specimens originated in the United States, Italy and Spain. The cDNA or gDNA used as material had been derived from T cells, B-cell-depleted T cells, or PBMCs.

As to this clone: An end of the junction does not agree with germline; a read error may underlie this.

Profiling relied on immunoSEQ multiplex PCR, and the TCRdb table lists in-frame clones only, not all of them. Among under 400,000 clones listed, more than 70% were seen once. During active infection, Seattle patients enrolled and were then monitored through disease. Sequencing was done on a sample of peripheral blood. The origin of this receptor is a woman aged 60-75 years with COVID-19, enrolled during active disease.

The CDR3 protein is CASSLDRSSGYTF. The CDR3 bases are TGTGCCAGCAGTTTGGACAGGTCGAGTGGCTACACCTTC. The gene calls are TRBV5-4 and TRBJ1-2; TRBD1 matches at 7 bases. Looked up from germline, CDR1 is SGHNT and CDR2 is YYREEE (reference sequence). The CDR3 totals 13 residues.